What follows are 10 T cell receptor beta chains derived from one specimen sequenced in a study of T cells in Graves' hyperthyroidism and ophthalmopathy. RNA transcripts gave rise to amplified TCR beta CDR3 regions. Researchers ran a first-round RT-PCR on the TCR CDR3 using the HTBI primer set. From the multiplex PCR reads, TCRdb called clonotypes with MiXCR, one entry per CDR3 protein. The sample yields roughly 420,000 distinct CDR3 sequences, around a sixth seen once. The sample comprised blood. These receptors came from a woman aged 18-30 years with Graves' hyperthyroidism.

The sample holds many counts of this clonotype. The chain uses TRBV28 and TRBJ1-5; D gene uncertain. Germline CDR1 reads MDHEN; CDR2 reads SYDVKM. This CDR3 has 15 amino acids. With 5 bases removed from V and 0 bases from J, the gap between germline ends came to 11 bases. CDR3 nucleotides: TGTGCCAGCAGTCTGGAGGTCAATAGCAATCAGCCCCAGCATTTT. Its protein is CASSLEVNSNQPQHF.

This clonotype was counted ten times or more. The rearrangement links TRBV6-1 to TRBJ1-1; no definite D call. CDR1 MNHNS and CDR2 SASEGT come from the germline V gene. This CDR3 has 15 amino acids. The V and J ends lost 5 bases and 1 base respectively, with 14 bases between them. CDR3 in amino acids: CASSRSTPRNTEAFF. CDR3 DNA: TGTGCCAGCAGTCGGTCGACGCCGAGGAACACTGAAGCTTTCTTT.

Many counts were recorded for this clonotype. The rearrangement uses TRBV20-1 and TRBJ2-1, with D perhaps matching TRBD2 (6 bases). This CDR3 has 14 residues. Germline V gene sequence: CDR1 DFQATT, CDR2 SNEGSKA (reference sequence). The germline V and J ends were trimmed by 2 bases and 6 bases, with 14 bases remaining between them. The CDR3 nucleotides read TGCAGTGCTAGACGGCTAGAACTAGCCAATGAGCAGTTCTTC. As protein: CSARRLELANEQFF.

This clonotype was counted between two and nine times. V is TRBV19 and J is TRBJ1-2; the match to TRBD1 covers 9 bases. The germline CDR1 and CDR2 sequences are LNHDA and SQIVND (reference sequence). The V segment lost 9 bases and the J segment 4 bases; nucleotides outside the gene matches: 9. This CDR3 is 14 amino acids long. CDR3 coding DNA: TGTGCCAGCAGACGACAGGGGGGTAGCTATGGCTACACCTTC. Its protein is CASRRQGGSYGYTF. Filled out from reference TRBV19 and TRBJ1-2, the complete variable domain reads DGGITQSPKYLFRKEGQNVTLSCEQNLNHDAMYWYRQDPGQGLRLIYYSQIVNDFQKGDIAEGYSVSREKKESFPLTVTSAQKNPTAFYLCASRRQGGSYGYTFGSGTRLTVV.

The rearrangement links TRBV3-1 to TRBJ2-7; no definite D call. The V end lost 4 bases, the J end lost 4 bases, and 8 bases lay between the germline ends. The CDR3 covers 12 residues. Per the germline V gene, CDR1 is LGHDT and CDR2 is YNNKEL (reference sequence). The CDR3 nucleotides are TGTGCCAGCAGCCTAGACACTTACGAGCAGTACTTC. Translated: CASSLDTYEQYF.

Notes on this clonotype: A much larger clone lies one base from this, so it may be a read error. This sequence joins TRBV10-1 and TRBJ2-3; 7 bases are a match to TRBD1. The V segment lost 5 bases and the J segment 5 bases; nucleotides outside the gene matches: 10. CDR3 length equals 15 residues. Germline V gene data show CDR1 as WNHNN and CDR2 as SYGVQD (reference sequence). The CDR3 is CASSKALQGVDTQYF. In nucleotides, the CDR3 is TGCGCCAGCAGTAAGGCTTTGCAGGGGGTAGATACGCAGTATTTT.

This sequence joins TRBV7-2 and TRBJ1-2; D remains unclear. Germline assignment: CDR1 SGHTA and CDR2 FQGNSA. The CDR3 runs 15 residues. V lost 2 bases, J lost 0 bases, and 10 bases lay in between. In DNA form, the CDR3 reads TGTGCCAGCAGCTTATCCAGCGGATCTAACTATGGCTACACCTTC. Translation gives CASSLSSGSNYGYTF. Together with reference TRBV7-2 and TRBJ1-2, the CDR3 gives the full variable domain: GAGVSQSPSNKVTEKGKDVELRCDPISGHTALYWYRQSLGQGLEFLIYFQGNSAPDKSGLPSDRFSAERTGGSVSTLTIQRTQQEDSAVYLCASSLSSGSNYGYTFGSGTRLTVV.

This clonotype was seen many times. The chain links TRBV7-9 to TRBJ1-6; D is possibly TRBD1 (6 bases). The CDR3 is 14 amino acids. With 3 bases removed from V and 15 bases from J, the gap between germline ends came to 18 bases. Germline assignment: CDR1 SEHNR and CDR2 FQNEAQ (reference sequence). CDR3 in DNA: TGTGCCAGCAGCTTTGGACAGCCGGGTAGTCTCCTCCACTTT. It translates to CASSFGQPGSLLHF.

The genes are TRBV5-1 and TRBJ2-1, with D tentatively TRBD2 (5 bases). Germline CDR1 reads SGHRS; CDR2 reads YFSETQ. V was clipped by 0 bases and J by 8 bases, with 9 bases between them. The CDR3 has 13 residues. CDR3 residues: CASSLGGLYEQFF. CDR3 nucleotides: TGCGCCAGCAGCTTGGGTGGACTTTATGAGCAGTTCTTC. Based on the CDR3 plus reference TRBV5-1 and TRBJ2-1, the full variable domain is KAGVTQTPRYLIKTRGQQVTLSCSPISGHRSVSWYQQTPGQGLQFLFEYFSETQRNKGNFPGRFSGRQFSNSRSEMNVSTLELGDSALYLCASSLGGLYEQFFGPGTRLTVL.

This clonotype was observed many times. The chain combines TRBV6-1 with TRBJ1-2; D gene unclear. The germline CDR1 and CDR2 sequences are MNHNS and SASEGT. Trimming pared 6 bases from V and 4 bases from J, leaving 21 bases between. The CDR3 totals 16 residues. The DNA of the CDR3 is TGTGCCAGCAGAACATATCAGGTGCCACTGAGCTATGGCTACACCTTC. It translates to CASRTYQVPLSYGYTF.